Listed below are T cell receptor beta chains from one sample, sequenced in a study of CD8 T cells in ankylosing spondylitis. TCRdb used MiXCR to reprocess the 5' RACE reads, holding one entry per CDR3 protein. The profile shows roughly 90,000 distinct CDR3 sequences, about 8.1% of them singletons. The source material was blood, either unsorted or a sorted T cell fraction (not recorded which). The receptors here all came from a male donor with ankylosing spondylitis. The CDR3 runs from the conserved cysteine through the conserved F or W. Fields, in order: clone size, D gene, J gene, V gene, CDR3 protein, CDR3 DNA. D genes are given only for firm matches. For some rows the clone size is stated as once, few or many, or as a class when expanded; others skip it.

many,-,TRBJ1-1,TRBV12-3/TRBV12-4,CASSLRGDWTTEAFF,TGTGCCAGCAGTTTAAGGGGCGATTGGACCACTGAAGCTTTCTTT
many,-,TRBJ2-3,TRBV30,CAWTGYTDTQYF,TGTGCCTGGACCGGTTACACAGATACGCAGTATTTT
many,-,TRBJ1-5,TRBV10-2,CASSGVSNQPQHF,TGCGCCAGCAGTGGGGTTAGCAATCAGCCCCAGCATTTT
-,-,TRBJ2-1,TRBV20-1,CSARDLASSVNEQFF,TGCAGTGCTAGAGATCTCGCTAGCTCGGTCAATGAGCAGTTCTTC
many,-,TRBJ1-4,TRBV11-1,CASSLGAFLDRLRGKLFF,TGTGCCAGCAGCTTAGGGGCCTTTTTGGACCGACTCAGGGGAAAACTGTTTTTT
large,-,TRBJ2-1,TRBV7-8,CASSSLMAAHNEQFF,TGTGCCAGCAGCTCCCTTATGGCGGCGCACAATGAGCAGTTCTTC
-,TRBD1,TRBJ1-1,TRBV13,CASSTDRGVAEAFF,TGTGCCAGCAGCACTGACAGGGGCGTCGCTGAAGCTTTCTTT
-,TRBD2,TRBJ2-7,TRBV11-2,CASSQVRETSGNHGSYEQYF,TGTGCCAGCAGTCAAGTCAGGGAGACTAGCGGAAACCACGGCTCCTACGAGCAGTACTTC
many,TRBD2,TRBJ2-3,TRBV20-1,CSAPEGSGRADTQYF,TGCAGTGCCCCGGAGGGTAGCGGGAGGGCAGATACGCAGTATTTT
few,-,TRBJ2-4,TRBV3-1,CASSQKISRSKNIQYF,TGTGCCAGCAGCCAAAAGATTAGCCGTTCGAAAAACATTCAGTACTTC
few,-,TRBJ1-4,TRBV5-1,CASSPDSEKLFF,TGCGCCAGCAGCCCGGACAGCGAAAAACTGTTTTTT
many,-,TRBJ2-7,TRBV5-1,CASSSGLSYEQYF,TGCGCCAGCAGCTCGGGACTTTCCTACGAGCAGTACTTC
few,-,TRBJ2-5,TRBV11-2,CASSLGVRWDHQETQYF,TGTGCCAGCAGCTTAGGGGTTCGATGGGATCACCAAGAGACCCAGTACTTC
many,-,TRBJ2-1,TRBV3-1,CASSQESYNEQFF,TGTGCCAGCAGCCAAGAGTCCTACAATGAGCAGTTCTTC
few,TRBD2,TRBJ2-5,TRBV20-1,CSARDSGKGEETQYF,TGCAGTGCTAGAGATAGCGGGAAAGGGGAGGAGACCCAGTACTTC
-,TRBD2,TRBJ2-3,TRBV3-1,CASSQEASGSGVFLDTQYF,TGTGCCAGCAGCCAAGAGGCTAGCGGGAGTGGGGTATTTCTGGATACGCAGTATTTT
many,TRBD1,TRBJ2-3,TRBV29-1,CSVEEGQVGIWDTQYF,TGCAGCGTTGAAGAGGGACAGGTGGGGATTTGGGATACGCAGTATTTT
few,-,TRBJ2-4,TRBV2,CASTGPLAKNIQYF,TGTGCCAGCACCGGCCCTCTAGCCAAAAACATTCAGTACTTC
many,-,TRBJ1-1,TRBV12-3/TRBV12-4,CASSLGINTEAFF,TGTGCCAGCAGTTTGGGAATCAACACTGAAGCTTTCTTT
few,-,TRBJ1-1,TRBV12-3/TRBV12-4,CASSPSGITLEAFF,TGTGCCAGCAGTCCCAGCGGGATAACACTTGAAGCTTTCTTT
few,TRBD2,TRBJ2-3,TRBV4-1,CASSQAPGGRGDTQYF,TGCGCCAGCAGCCAAGCCCCTGGCGGGAGAGGGGATACGCAGTATTTT
many,-,TRBJ1-1,TRBV20-1,CSASEHLNTEAFF,TGCAGTGCTTCCGAACACTTGAACACTGAAGCTTTCTTT
many,-,TRBJ1-1,TRBV12-3/TRBV12-4,CASLGGGTEAFF,TGTGCCAGCTTGGGAGGGGGCACTGAAGCTTTCTTT
-,-,TRBJ1-1,TRBV18,CASSPPSQVNTEAFF,TGTGCCAGCTCACCACCGAGCCAGGTGAACACTGAAGCTTTCTTT
-,TRBD1,TRBJ2-3,TRBV27,CASSPDRGLTDTQYF,TGTGCCAGCAGTCCAGACAGGGGGCTGACAGATACGCAGTATTTT
few,-,TRBJ1-5,TRBV2,CASSDGGRKGQPQHF,TGTGCCAGCAGTGATGGAGGGAGAAAAGGTCAGCCCCAGCATTTT
medium-sized,TRBD1,TRBJ2-2,TRBV7-2,CASSYDRGTGELFF,TGTGCCAGCAGCTACGACAGGGGCACCGGGGAGCTGTTTTTT
-,-,TRBJ2-3,TRBV30,CAWSYYITDTQYF,TGTGCCTGGAGTTACTACATCACGGATACGCAGTATTTT
-,-,TRBJ2-2,TRBV24-1,CATSDLTGDTGELFF,TGTGCCACCAGTGATTTGACTGGGGACACCGGGGAGCTGTTTTTT
few,TRBD2,TRBJ2-3,TRBV12-3/TRBV12-4,CASSLAPIAGVGGEDTQYF,TGTGCCAGCAGTTTAGCACCTATAGCGGGAGTTGGAGGTGAAGATACGCAGTATTTT
few,TRBD2,TRBJ2-5,TRBV27,CASSLGTSGKETQYF,TGTGCCAGCAGTCTCGGGACTAGCGGGAAAGAGACCCAGTACTTC
many,-,TRBJ1-5,TRBV12-3/TRBV12-4,CASSFVGNQPQHF,TGTGCCAGCAGTTTCGTAGGGAATCAGCCCCAGCATTTT
many,-,TRBJ2-6,TRBV5-1,CASSLWTVIDVSGANVLTF,TGCGCCAGCAGCCTCTGGACAGTAATTGACGTCTCTGGGGCCAACGTCCTGACTTTC
medium-sized,-,TRBJ1-4,TRBV6-1,CASSDPEPQKLFF,TGTGCCAGCAGTGACCCTGAGCCGCAAAAACTGTTTTTT
many,-,TRBJ2-1,TRBV12-5,CASEGYHNEQFF,TGTGCTAGTGAGGGGTACCACAATGAGCAGTTCTTC
many,TRBD2,TRBJ2-1,TRBV29-1,CSAVLAGGVEQFF,TGCAGCGCCGTACTTGCGGGAGGTGTTGAGCAGTTCTTC
-,-,TRBJ2-7,TRBV13,CASIQTGSYEQYF,TGTGCCAGCATACAGACTGGCTCCTACGAGCAGTACTTC
-,-,TRBJ2-1,TRBV12-3/TRBV12-4,CASSSPPRGGTNNEQFF,TGTGCCAGCAGTTCCCCCCCAAGGGGGGGCACCAACAATGAGCAGTTCTTC
many,-,TRBJ2-1,TRBV3-1,CASSHPGSYNEQFF,TGTGCCAGCAGCCACCCCGGGTCCTACAATGAGCAGTTCTTC
-,TRBD2,TRBJ2-1,TRBV29-1,CSVGLAGGSFDNEQFF,TGCAGCGTGGGACTAGCGGGAGGGTCCTTTGACAATGAGCAGTTCTTC
many,-,TRBJ1-2,TRBV20-1,CSASFGGAYYGYTF,TGCAGTGCTTCTTTCGGGGGCGCTTACTATGGCTACACCTTC
-,-,TRBJ1-1,TRBV13,CASSLESGSEAFF,TGTGCCAGCAGCTTAGAATCTGGGTCTGAAGCTTTCTTT
many,-,TRBJ2-1,TRBV25-1,CASKSGYEQFF,TGTGCCAGCAAAAGCGGTTATGAGCAGTTCTTC
many,-,TRBJ2-1,TRBV6-4,CASSGEGAGYNEQFF,TGTGCCAGCAGTGGAGAGGGGGCGGGGTACAATGAGCAGTTCTTC
few,TRBD1,TRBJ2-2,TRBV6-5,CASSYSNRGYSGELFF,TGTGCCAGCAGTTACTCGAACAGGGGGTACTCCGGGGAGCTGTTTTTT
few,TRBD1,TRBJ1-5,TRBV5-1,CASSLGETGAYSNQPQHF,TGCGCCAGCAGCTTGGGCGAAACAGGGGCTTATAGCAATCAGCCCCAGCATTTT
-,TRBD1,TRBJ2-7,TRBV23-1,CASVTRTGSSYEQYF,TGCGCCAGCGTCACCCGGACAGGCAGCTCCTACGAGCAGTACTTC
many,TRBD1,TRBJ1-5,TRBV7-9,CASSRTGDMWPQHF,TGTGCCAGCAGCCGGACAGGGGACATGTGGCCCCAGCATTTT
few,-,TRBJ1-6,TRBV11-2,CASSLTPEGLLNSPLHF,TGTGCCAGCAGCTTAACCCCCGAAGGACTCCTTAATTCACCCCTCCACTTT
many,-,TRBJ2-3,TRBV7-2,CASSLDLGEDTQYF,TGTGCCAGCAGCTTAGACTTAGGGGAAGATACGCAGTATTTT
many,TRBD2,TRBJ2-1,TRBV7-9,CASSLVTSGDNEQFF,TGTGCCAGCAGCTTAGTAACTAGCGGGGACAATGAGCAGTTCTTC
many,-,TRBJ2-1,TRBV20-1,CRALNGYEQFF,TGCAGGGCTCTCAATGGCTATGAGCAGTTCTTC